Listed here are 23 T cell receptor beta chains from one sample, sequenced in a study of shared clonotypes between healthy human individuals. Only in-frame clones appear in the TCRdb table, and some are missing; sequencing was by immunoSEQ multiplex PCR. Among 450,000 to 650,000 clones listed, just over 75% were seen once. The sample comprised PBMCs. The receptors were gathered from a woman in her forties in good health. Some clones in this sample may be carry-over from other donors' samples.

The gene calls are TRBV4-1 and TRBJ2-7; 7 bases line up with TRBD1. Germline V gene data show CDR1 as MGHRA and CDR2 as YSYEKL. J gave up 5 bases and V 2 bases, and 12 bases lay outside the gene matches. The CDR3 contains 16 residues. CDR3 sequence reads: CASSQNRDRARHEQYF. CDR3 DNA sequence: TGCGCCAGCAGCCAAAACCGCGACAGGGCGCGGCACGAGCAGTACTTC.

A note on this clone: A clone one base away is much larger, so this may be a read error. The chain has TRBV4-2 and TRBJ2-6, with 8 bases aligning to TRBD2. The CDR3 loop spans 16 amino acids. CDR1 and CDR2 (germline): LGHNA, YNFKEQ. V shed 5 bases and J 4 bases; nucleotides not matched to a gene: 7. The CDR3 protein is CASSGGLAFGANVLTF. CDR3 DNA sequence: TGTGCCAGCAGCGGAGGACTAGCATTCGGGGCCAACGTCCTGACTTTC.

CDR3 protein: CASSPLAGGPGGGELFF. The CDR3 nucleotides read TGTGCCAGCAGCCCCCTAGCGGGAGGCCCCGGGGGCGGGGAGCTGTTTTTT. This chain uses TRBV4-2 with TRBJ2-2; 11 bases line up with TRBD2. V shed 4 bases, J shed 7 bases, and the junction held 11 bases outside the gene matches. CDR1 and CDR2 from the germline V gene are LGHNA and YNFKEQ. The CDR3 loop spans 17 amino acids.

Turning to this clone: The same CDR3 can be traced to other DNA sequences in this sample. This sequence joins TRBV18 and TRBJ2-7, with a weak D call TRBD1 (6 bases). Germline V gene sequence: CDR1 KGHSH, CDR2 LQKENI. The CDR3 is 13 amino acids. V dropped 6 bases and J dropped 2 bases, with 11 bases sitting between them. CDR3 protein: CASSPDRAYEQYF. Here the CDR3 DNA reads TGTGCCAGCTCGCCGGACAGAGCCTACGAGCAGTACTTC.

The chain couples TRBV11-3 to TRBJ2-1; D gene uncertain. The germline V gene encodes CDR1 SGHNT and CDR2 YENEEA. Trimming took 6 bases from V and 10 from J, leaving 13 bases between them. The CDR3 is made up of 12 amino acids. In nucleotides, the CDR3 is TGTGCCAGCAGTCGTATCGAAGGGGAGCAGTTCTTC. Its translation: CASSRIEGEQFF.

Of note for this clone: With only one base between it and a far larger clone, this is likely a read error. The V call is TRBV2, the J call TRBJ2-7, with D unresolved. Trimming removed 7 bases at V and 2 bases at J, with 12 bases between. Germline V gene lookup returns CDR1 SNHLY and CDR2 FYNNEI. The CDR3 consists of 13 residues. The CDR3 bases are TGTGCCAGCACTCGTCAGATGGCCTACGAGCAGTACTTC. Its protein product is CASTRQMAYEQYF.

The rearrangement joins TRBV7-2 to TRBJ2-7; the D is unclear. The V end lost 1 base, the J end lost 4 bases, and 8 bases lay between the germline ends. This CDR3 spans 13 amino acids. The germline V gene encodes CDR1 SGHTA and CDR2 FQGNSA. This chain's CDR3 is CASSLGSWYEQYF. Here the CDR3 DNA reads TGTGCCAGCAGCTTAGGATCGTGGTACGAGCAGTACTTC.

CDR3 in DNA: TGTGCCAGCAGCTTAAAGTCCGAGCAGTACTTC. Translating gives CASSLKSEQYF. This rearrangement joins TRBV11-2 to TRBJ2-7; D remains unclear. The V end lost 2 bases, the J end lost 6 bases, and 5 bases lay between the germline ends. The CDR3 is 11 amino acids. In germline, CDR1 is SGHAT, CDR2 FQNNGV.

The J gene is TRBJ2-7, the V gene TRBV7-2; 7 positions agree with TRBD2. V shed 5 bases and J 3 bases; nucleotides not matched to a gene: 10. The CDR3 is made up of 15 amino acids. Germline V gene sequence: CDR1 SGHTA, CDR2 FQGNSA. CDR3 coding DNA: TGTGCCAGCAGCCGGTGGGCGGGAGTAAACTACGAGCAGTACTTC. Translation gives CASSRWAGVNYEQYF. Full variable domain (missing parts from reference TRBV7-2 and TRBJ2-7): GAGVSQSPSNKVTEKGKDVELRCDPISGHTALYWYRQSLGQGLEFLIYFQGNSAPDKSGLPSDRFSAERTGGSVSTLTIQRTQQEDSAVYLCASSRWAGVNYEQYFGPGTRLTVT.

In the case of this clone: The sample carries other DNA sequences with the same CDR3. The DNA for the CDR3 is TGCAGCGTGGAGGACTTAGGGGGCACAGATACGCAGTATTTT. The encoded protein is CSVEDLGGTDTQYF. This chain uses TRBV29-1 with TRBJ2-3; D may correspond to TRBD1 or TRBD2 (5 bases each). V lost 6 bases to trimming and J lost 1 base, with 14 bases between them. Germline V gene lookup returns CDR1 SQVTM and CDR2 ANQGSEA. This CDR3 region has 14 residues.

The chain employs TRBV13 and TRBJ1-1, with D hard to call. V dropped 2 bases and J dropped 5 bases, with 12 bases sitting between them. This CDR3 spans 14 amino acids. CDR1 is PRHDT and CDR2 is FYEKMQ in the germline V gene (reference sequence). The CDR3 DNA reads TGTGCCAGCAGCTTAATCGGGCGAAGGACTGAAGCTTTCTTT. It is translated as CASSLIGRRTEAFF.

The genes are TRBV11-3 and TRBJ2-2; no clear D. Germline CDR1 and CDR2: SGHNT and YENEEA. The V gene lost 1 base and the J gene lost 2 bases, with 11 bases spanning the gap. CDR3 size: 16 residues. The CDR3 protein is CASSLGMAPNTGELFF. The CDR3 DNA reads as TGTGCCAGCAGCTTAGGTATGGCCCCTAACACCGGGGAGCTGTTTTTT.

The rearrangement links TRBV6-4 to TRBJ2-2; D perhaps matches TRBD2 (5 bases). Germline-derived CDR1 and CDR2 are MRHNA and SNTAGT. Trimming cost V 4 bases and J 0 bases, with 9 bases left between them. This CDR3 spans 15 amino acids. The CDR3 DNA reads TGTGCCAGCAGTGCCGAGACTACGAACACCGGGGAGCTGTTTTTT. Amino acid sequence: CASSAETTNTGELFF.

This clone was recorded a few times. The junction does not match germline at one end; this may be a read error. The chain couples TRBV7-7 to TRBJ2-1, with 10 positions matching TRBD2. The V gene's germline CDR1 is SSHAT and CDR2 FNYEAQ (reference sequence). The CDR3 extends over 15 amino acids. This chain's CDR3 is CASSSGLAVYNEQFF. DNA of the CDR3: TGTGCTAGCAGCTCCGGACTAGCGGTCTACAATGAGCAGTTCTTC.

Here the CDR3 DNA reads TGCGCCAGCAGCCTCCGGACAGGGGGCGTTGAAAAACTGTTTTTT. This sequence encodes CASSLRTGGVEKLFF. J is TRBJ1-4 and V is TRBV5-1, with 11 nucleotides matching TRBD1. With V trimmed by 4 bases and J by 7 bases, 6 bases remained unmatched. The germline V gene has CDR1 SGHRS and CDR2 YFSETQ. The CDR3 contains 15 residues. The whole variable domain, remainder taken from reference TRBV5-1 and TRBJ1-4, is KAGVTQTPRYLIKTRGQQVTLSCSPISGHRSVSWYQQTPGQGLQFLFEYFSETQRNKGNFPGRFSGRQFSNSRSEMNVSTLELGDSALYLCASSLRTGGVEKLFFGSGTQLSVL.

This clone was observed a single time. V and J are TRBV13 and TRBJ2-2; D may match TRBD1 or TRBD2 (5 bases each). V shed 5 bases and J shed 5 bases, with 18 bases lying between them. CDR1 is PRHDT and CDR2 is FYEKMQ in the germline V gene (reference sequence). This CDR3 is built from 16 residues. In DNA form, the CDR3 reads TGTGCCAGCAGCATCCCCCTCGGGACCCTGACCGGGGAGCTGTTTTTT. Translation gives CASSIPLGTLTGELFF.

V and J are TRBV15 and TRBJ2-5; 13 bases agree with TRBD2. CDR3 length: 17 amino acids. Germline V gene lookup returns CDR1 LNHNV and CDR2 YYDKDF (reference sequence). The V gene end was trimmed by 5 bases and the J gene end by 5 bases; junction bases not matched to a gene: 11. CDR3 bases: TGTGCCACCAGCCGAGGGACTAGCGGGAATATGGGGGAGACCCAGTACTTC. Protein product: CATSRGTSGNMGETQYF. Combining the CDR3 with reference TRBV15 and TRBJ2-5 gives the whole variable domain DAMVIQNPRYQVTQFGKPVTLSCSQTLNHNVMYWYQQKSSQAPKLLFHYYDKDFNNEADTPDNFQSRRPNTSFCFLDIRSPGLGDTAMYLCATSRGTSGNMGETQYFGPGTRLLVL.

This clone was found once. This CDR3 reads CASSLTRNGELFF. The DNA of the CDR3 is TGCGCCAGCAGCTTAACTAGAAACGGGGAGCTGTTTTTT. The rearrangement uses TRBV5-1 and TRBJ2-2; D possibly corresponds to TRBD2 (5 bases). Deletions cut 2 bases from V and 7 bases from J, with 9 bases between. The germline V gene has CDR1 SGHRS and CDR2 YFSETQ. The CDR3 is 13 amino acids. Drawing the rest from reference TRBV5-1 and TRBJ2-2, the complete variable domain is KAGVTQTPRYLIKTRGQQVTLSCSPISGHRSVSWYQQTPGQGLQFLFEYFSETQRNKGNFPGRFSGRQFSNSRSEMNVSTLELGDSALYLCASSLTRNGELFFGEGSRLTVL.

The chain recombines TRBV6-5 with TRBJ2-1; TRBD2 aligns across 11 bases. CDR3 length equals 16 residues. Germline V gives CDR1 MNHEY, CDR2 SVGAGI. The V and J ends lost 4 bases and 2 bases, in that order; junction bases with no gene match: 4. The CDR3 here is CASSSTSGGPYNEQFF. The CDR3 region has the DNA TGTGCCAGCAGTTCCACTAGCGGGGGTCCCTACAATGAGCAGTTCTTC.

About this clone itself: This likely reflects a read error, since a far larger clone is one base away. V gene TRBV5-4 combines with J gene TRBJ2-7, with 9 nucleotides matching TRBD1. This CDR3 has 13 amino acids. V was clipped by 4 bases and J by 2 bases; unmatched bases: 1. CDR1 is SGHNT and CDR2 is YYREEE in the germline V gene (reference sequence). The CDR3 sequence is CASSRDRAYEQYF. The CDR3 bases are TGTGCCAGCAGCAGGGACAGGGCCTACGAGCAGTACTTC.

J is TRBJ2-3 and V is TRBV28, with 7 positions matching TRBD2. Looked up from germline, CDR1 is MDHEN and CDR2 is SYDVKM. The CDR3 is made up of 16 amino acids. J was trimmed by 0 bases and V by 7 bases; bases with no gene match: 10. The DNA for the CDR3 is TGTGCCAGCAAGGCGCGGGAGATGGAGAGCACAGATACGCAGTATTTT. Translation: CASKAREMESTDTQYF.

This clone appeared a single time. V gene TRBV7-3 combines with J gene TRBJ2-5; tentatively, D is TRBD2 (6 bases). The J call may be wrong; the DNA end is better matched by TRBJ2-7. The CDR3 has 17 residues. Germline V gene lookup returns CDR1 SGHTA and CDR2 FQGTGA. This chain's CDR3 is CASSLLGGPDGTYEQYF. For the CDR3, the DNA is TGTGCCAGCAGCCTACTCGGAGGGCCCGACGGGACCTACGAGCAGTACTTC.

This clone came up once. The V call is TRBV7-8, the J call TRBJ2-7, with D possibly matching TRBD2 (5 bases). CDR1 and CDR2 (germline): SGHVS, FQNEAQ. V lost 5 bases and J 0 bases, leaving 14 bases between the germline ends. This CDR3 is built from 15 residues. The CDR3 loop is CASSPPEGSSYEQYF. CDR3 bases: TGTGCCAGCAGCCCCCCCGAGGGTAGCTCCTACGAGCAGTACTTC.